What follows are 10 T cell receptor beta chains derived from one specimen sequenced in a study of T cells in Graves' hyperthyroidism and ophthalmopathy. What was amplified from RNA transcripts were TCR beta CDR3 regions. Primed by the HTBI set, a first-round RT-PCR was run on the TCR CDR3. MiXCR was run by TCRdb on the multiplex PCR reads, yielding one entry per CDR3 protein. The sample includes 550,000 to 700,000 distinct CDR3 sequences, about 15% of them seen just once. Specimen: blood. These TCRs come from a woman in her 40s with Graves' ophthalmopathy.

This clonotype appeared many times. The V and J genes are TRBV13 and TRBJ2-2; 8 nucleotides match TRBD1. Per the germline V gene, CDR1 is PRHDT and CDR2 is FYEKMQ (reference sequence). The V and J ends lost 2 bases and 0 bases, in that order; junction bases with no gene match: 11. The CDR3 has 19 amino acids. CDR3 residues: CASSLRRQGIAPNTGELFF. The CDR3 nucleotides read TGTGCCAGCAGCTTACGTAGACAGGGGATTGCCCCGAACACCGGGGAGCTGTTTTTT.

This clonotype occurred many times. This chain joins TRBV6-1 and TRBJ2-2; D possibly corresponds to TRBD1 (6 bases). Germline values: CDR1 MNHNS, CDR2 SASEGT. The germline V and J ends were trimmed by 8 bases and 5 bases, with 18 bases remaining between them. CDR3 length: 15 residues. CDR3 in amino acids: CASVRGRGPTGELFF. The CDR3, as DNA: TGTGCCAGCGTAAGGGGCAGGGGTCCGACCGGGGAGCTGTTTTTT.

This clonotype was recorded many times. This CDR3 is CASNDRGWSGYTF. The CDR3, as DNA: TGTGCCAGCAACGACAGGGGATGGAGTGGCTACACCTTC. The gene calls are TRBV28 and TRBJ1-2, with TRBD1 matching 8 bases. Per germline, CDR1 MDHEN and CDR2 SYDVKM. The CDR3 length is 13 residues. The ends lost 7 bases at V and 7 bases at J; junction bases unmatched: 8.

This clonotype occurred many times. This sequence joins TRBV2 and TRBJ2-7, with no clear D. Between the trimmed V and J ends, which lost 2 bases and 2 bases, there was a span of 4 bases. The CDR3 has 12 amino acids. Looked up from germline, CDR1 is SNHLY and CDR2 is FYNNEI. For the CDR3, the DNA is TGTGCCAGCAGTGAAAGGCCCTACGAGCAGTACTTC. Protein product: CASSERPYEQYF.

This clonotype was seen repeatedly, ten times or more. The chain has TRBV7-2 and TRBJ2-5; possible D gene TRBD1, 5 bases. The CDR3 runs 12 residues. CDR1 SGHTA and CDR2 FQGNSA come from the germline V gene. V lost 8 bases and J 7 bases, leaving 14 bases between the germline ends. DNA of the CDR3: TGTGCCAGCCATGGGCCAAGGGGGACCCAGTACTTC. Residues: CASHGPRGTQYF. The variable domain in full, completed from reference TRBV7-2 and TRBJ2-5, reads GAGVSQSPSNKVTEKGKDVELRCDPISGHTALYWYRQSLGQGLEFLIYFQGNSAPDKSGLPSDRFSAERTGGSVSTLTIQRTQQEDSAVYLCASHGPRGTQYFGPGTRLLVL.

This clonotype was seen at least ten times. The chain has TRBV28 and TRBJ1-1, with D possibly TRBD1 on 6 matching bases. The germline V gene has CDR1 MDHEN and CDR2 SYDVKM. The CDR3 runs 16 residues. Trimming shortened V by 2 bases and J by 5 bases, and 18 bases separated the two germline ends. The CDR3 sequence: CASSLPQGKARTEAFF. The DNA for the CDR3 is TGTGCCAGCAGTTTACCCCAGGGGAAAGCAAGAACTGAAGCTTTCTTT.

This clonotype was counted ten times or more. The chain carries TRBV7-3 and TRBJ2-2, with no clear D. CDR1 SGHTA and CDR2 FQGTGA come from the germline V gene. This CDR3 comprises 14 residues. Trimming stripped 4 bases from V and 6 bases from J, with 12 bases between. Written as DNA, the CDR3 is TGTGCCAGCAGCTCCAGCGCAATGGCCGGGGAGCTGTTTTTT. It specifies CASSSSAMAGELFF.

In regard to this clonotype: It may be a read error: a sequence one base away is much more abundant. This sequence joins TRBV19 and TRBJ2-7, with a tentative D call TRBD2 (6 bases). The V end lost 6 bases, the J end lost 2 bases, and 17 bases lay between the germline ends. The germline V gene has CDR1 LNHDA and CDR2 SQIVND (reference sequence). The CDR3 extends over 15 amino acids. CDR3 in amino acids: CASSASVPATYEQYF. The CDR3 DNA reads TGTGCCAGTAGCGCTAGCGTCCCGGCTACCTACGAGCAGTACTTC.

This clonotype was picked up many times. The V and J genes are TRBV30 and TRBJ1-2; a possible D gene is TRBD1 (6 bases). Trimming pared 4 bases from V and 4 bases from J, leaving 13 bases between. This CDR3 comprises 13 residues. Germline V lookup: CDR1 GTSNPN, CDR2 SVGIG (reference sequence). The CDR3 sequence is CAWMLDSFYGYTF. The CDR3 bases are TGTGCCTGGATGCTGGACAGCTTCTATGGCTACACCTTC.

The gene calls are TRBV5-1 and TRBJ1-1; D uncertain. This CDR3 has 14 amino acids. The germline V and J ends were trimmed by 2 bases and 4 bases, with 12 bases remaining between them. Germline CDR1 is SGHRS and CDR2 is YFSETQ. The CDR3 protein is CASSFQAGRTEAFF. The CDR3 coding sequence is TGCGCCAGCAGCTTTCAGGCCGGTCGCACTGAAGCTTTCTTT.